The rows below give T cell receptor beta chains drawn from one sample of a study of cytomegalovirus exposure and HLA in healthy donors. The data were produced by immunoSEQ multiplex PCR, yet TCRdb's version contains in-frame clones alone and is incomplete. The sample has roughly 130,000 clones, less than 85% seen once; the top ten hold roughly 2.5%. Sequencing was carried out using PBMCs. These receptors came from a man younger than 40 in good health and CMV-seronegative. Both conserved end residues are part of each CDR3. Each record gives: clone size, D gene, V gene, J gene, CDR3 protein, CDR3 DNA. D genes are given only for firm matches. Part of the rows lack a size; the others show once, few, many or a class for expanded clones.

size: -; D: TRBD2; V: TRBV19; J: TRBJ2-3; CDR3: CASSIGAGARTDTQYF; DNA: TGTGCCAGTAGTATTGGGGCGGGAGCTAGGACAGATACGCAGTATTTT
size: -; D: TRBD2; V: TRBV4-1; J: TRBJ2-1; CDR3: CASSQEVAGKGEQFF; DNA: TGCGCCAGCAGCCAAGAAGTAGCGGGAAAGGGGGAGCAGTTCTTC
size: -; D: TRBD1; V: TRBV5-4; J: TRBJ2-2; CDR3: CASSFLPGGGNTGELFF; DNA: TGTGCCAGCAGTTTCCTCCCAGGGGGCGGTAACACCGGGGAGCTGTTTTTT
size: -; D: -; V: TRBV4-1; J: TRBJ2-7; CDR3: CASSRTANYEQYF; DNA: TGCGCCAGCAGCCGGACTGCCAACTACGAGCAGTACTTC
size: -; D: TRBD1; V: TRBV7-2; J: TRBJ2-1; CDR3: CASSLDRGLGNEQFF; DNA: TGTGCCAGCAGCTTAGACAGGGGGCTGGGGAATGAGCAGTTCTTC
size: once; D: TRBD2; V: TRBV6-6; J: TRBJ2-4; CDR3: CASRKREGENIQYF; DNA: TGTGCCAGCAGGAAGCGGGAAGGGGAAAACATTCAGTACTTC
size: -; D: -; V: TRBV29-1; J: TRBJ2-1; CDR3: CSVEDQEGPYNEQFF; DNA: TGCAGCGTTGAAGATCAGGAGGGGCCCTACAATGAGCAGTTCTTC
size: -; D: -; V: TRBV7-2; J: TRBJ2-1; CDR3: CASSLISGIYNEQFF; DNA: TGTGCCAGCAGCTTAATTTCAGGGATCTACAATGAGCAGTTCTTC
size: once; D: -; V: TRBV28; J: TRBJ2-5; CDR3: CASSHFSGQQETQYF; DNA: TGTGCCAGCAGTCACTTCAGCGGACAGCAAGAGACCCAGTACTTC
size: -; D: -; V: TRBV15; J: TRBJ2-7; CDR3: CATSRDRAYLSYEQYF; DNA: TGTGCCACCAGCAGAGATCGTGCCTATTTATCCTACGAGCAGTACTTC
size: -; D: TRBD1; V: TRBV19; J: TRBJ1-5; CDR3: CASSIVGTGDQPQHF; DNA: TGTGCCAGTAGTATCGTTGGGACAGGGGATCAGCCCCAGCATTTT
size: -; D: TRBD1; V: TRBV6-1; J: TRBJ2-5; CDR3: CASNLMGQQETQYF; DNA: TGTGCCAGCAATCTGATGGGACAGCAAGAGACCCAGTACTTC
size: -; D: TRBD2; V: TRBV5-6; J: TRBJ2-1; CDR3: CASSMGLAVSYNEQFF; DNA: TGTGCCAGCAGCATGGGACTAGCGGTCTCCTACAATGAGCAGTTCTTC
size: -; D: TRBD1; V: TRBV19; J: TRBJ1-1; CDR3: CASSITGDVAEAFF; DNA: TGTGCCAGTAGTATAACAGGGGACGTTGCTGAAGCTTTCTTT
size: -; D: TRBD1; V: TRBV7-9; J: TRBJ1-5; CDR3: CASSPDRGLNQPQHF; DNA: TGTGCCAGCAGCCCGGACAGGGGACTCAATCAGCCCCAGCATTTT
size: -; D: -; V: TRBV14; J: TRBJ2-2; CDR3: CASSQDRVAETTGELFF; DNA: TGTGCCAGCAGCCAAGATAGGGTAGCGGAGACGACCGGGGAGCTGTTTTTT
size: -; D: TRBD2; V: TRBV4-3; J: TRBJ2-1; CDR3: CASSQDVTSVSYNEQFF; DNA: TGCGCCAGCAGCCAAGATGTGACTAGCGTGTCCTACAATGAGCAGTTCTTC
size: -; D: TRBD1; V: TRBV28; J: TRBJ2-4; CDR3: CASSLWDRGHIQYF; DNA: TGTGCCAGCAGTTTATGGGACAGGGGGCACATTCAGTACTTC
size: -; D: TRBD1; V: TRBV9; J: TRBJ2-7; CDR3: CASSVRDSSYEQYF; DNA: TGTGCCAGCAGCGTCCGGGACAGCTCCTACGAGCAGTACTTC
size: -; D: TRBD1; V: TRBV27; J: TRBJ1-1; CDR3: CASSNRDRGLITRMNTEAFF; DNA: TGTGCCAGCAGTAACCGGGACAGGGGTCTTATAACTCGGATGAACACTGAAGCTTTCTTT
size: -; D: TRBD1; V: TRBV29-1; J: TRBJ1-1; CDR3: CSVDRGGAGAFF; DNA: TGCAGCGTTGATAGAGGGGGCGCCGGGGCTTTCTTT
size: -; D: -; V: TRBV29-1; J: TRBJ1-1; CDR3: CSVALGRNTEAFF; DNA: TGCAGCGTGGCCCTCGGGAGGAACACTGAAGCTTTCTTT
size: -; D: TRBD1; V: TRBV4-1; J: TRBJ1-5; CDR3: CASSQELFRQGAQPQNF; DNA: TGCGCCAGCAGCCAAGAACTATTCCGACAGGGTGCTCAGCCCCAGAATTTT
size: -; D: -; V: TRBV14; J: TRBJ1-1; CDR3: CASSLYTTEAFF; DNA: TGTGCCAGCAGCCTGTACACCACTGAAGCTTTCTTT
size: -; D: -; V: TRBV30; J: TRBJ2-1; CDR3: CAWSGGGWREQFF; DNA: TGTGCCTGGAGTGGAGGAGGGTGGCGTGAGCAGTTCTTC
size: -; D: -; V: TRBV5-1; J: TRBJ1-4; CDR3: CASSLAEATNEKLFF; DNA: TGCGCCAGCAGCCTGGCAGAAGCAACTAATGAAAAACTGTTTTTT
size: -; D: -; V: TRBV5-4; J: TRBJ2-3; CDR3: CASSRGTPGDTQYF; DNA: TGTGCCAGCAGTCGGGGGACCCCGGGGGATACGCAGTATTTT
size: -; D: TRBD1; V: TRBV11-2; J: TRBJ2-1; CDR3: CASSSRDRAINEQFF; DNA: TGTGCCAGCAGTTCCCGGGACAGGGCTATCAATGAGCAGTTCTTC
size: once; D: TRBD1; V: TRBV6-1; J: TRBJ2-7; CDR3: CASSPLGQGSHEQYF; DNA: TGTGCCAGCAGCCCCTTGGGACAGGGGTCCCACGAGCAGTACTTC
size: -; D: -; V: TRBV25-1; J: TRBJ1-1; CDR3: CATSEAGAQAFF; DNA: TGTGCCACCAGCGAGGCAGGGGCTCAAGCTTTCTTT
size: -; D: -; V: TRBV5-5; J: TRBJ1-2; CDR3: CASSLGAGKGYTF; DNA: TGTGCCAGCAGCTTGGGTGCAGGTAAAGGCTACACCTTC
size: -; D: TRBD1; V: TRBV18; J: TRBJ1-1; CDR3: CASSPRDSPQLGAFF; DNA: TGTGCCAGCTCACCACGGGACAGCCCCCAACTCGGAGCTTTCTTT
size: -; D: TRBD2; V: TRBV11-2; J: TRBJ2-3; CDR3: CASSFLAGSTDTQYF; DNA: TGTGCCAGCAGCTTCCTAGCGGGGAGCACAGATACGCAGTATTTT
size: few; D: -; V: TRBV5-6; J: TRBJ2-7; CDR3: CASSVIADEQYF; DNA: TGTGCCAGCAGCGTGATAGCTGACGAGCAGTACTTC
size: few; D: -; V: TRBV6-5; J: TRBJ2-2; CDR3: CASRTDRLNTGELFF; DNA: TGTGCCAGCAGAACCGACAGATTGAACACCGGGGAGCTGTTTTTT
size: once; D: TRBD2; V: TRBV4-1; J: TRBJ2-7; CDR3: CASSLGDRPGGGEQYF; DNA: TGCGCCAGCAGCCTCGGCGACCGTCCGGGAGGGGGCGAGCAGTACTTC
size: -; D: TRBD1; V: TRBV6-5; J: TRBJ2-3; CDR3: CASSYSDRASTDTQYF; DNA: TGTGCCAGCAGTTACTCGGACAGGGCTAGCACAGATACGCAGTATTTT
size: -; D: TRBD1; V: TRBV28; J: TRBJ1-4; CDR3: CASSSDRKTNEKLFF; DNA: TGTGCCAGCAGTTCGGACAGGAAAACTAATGAAAAACTGTTTTTT
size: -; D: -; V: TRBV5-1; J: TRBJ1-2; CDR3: CASSLRPGLNYGYTF; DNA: TGCGCCAGCAGCTTGCGCCCAGGGCTTAACTATGGCTACACCTTC